This T cell receptor (beta chain) is drawn from a study of T cell responses to AZD1222 COVID-19 vaccine. TCRdb's copy holds only in-frame clones and misses some; the assay was immunoSEQ multiplex PCR. The table lists more than 90,000 clones, 70% to 90% of them singletons, with under 1.5% in the top ten. The receptor was isolated from an adult in good health. The specimen was peripheral blood, collected on day 0 of AZD1222 vaccination.

CDR3 region: CASSPAEWNTGELFF. The DNA for the CDR3 is TGTGCCAGCAGTCCCGCCGAATGGAACACCGGGGAGCTGTTTTTT. The chain is built from TRBV6-5 and TRBJ2-2, with D unresolved. The CDR3 has 15 amino acids. The V end was cut by 5 bases, the J end by 1 base, with 11 bases between. Germline V lookup: CDR1 MNHEY, CDR2 SVGAGI.